This TCR beta chain was obtained from a study of blood T cell repertoires in COVID-19. Turning to the study itself: Sites across the United States, Italy and Spain contributed samples from acute and convalescent COVID-19. In each case, the material was cDNA or gDNA derived from T cells, B-cell-depleted T cells, or PBMCs.

The CDR3 extends over 15 amino acids. Trimming left V 4 bases short and J 2 bases short, with 14 bases between. The germline gives CDR1 MNHEY, CDR2 SMNVEV (reference sequence). Source study methods: Reference gene primer amplification in the assay estimated nucleated cell counts. The protocol was immunoSEQ multiplex PCR, while the TCRdb copy is restricted to in-frame clones and leaves out a portion. V and J calls and clone size are as listed in that table; D and trimming were resolved from the DNA. The sample has 35,000 or so clones, 90% seen once. Sequencing input: peripheral blood. V gene TRBV27 combines with J gene TRBJ1-2; D remains ambiguous. The sequence derives from a man aged 60 to 69 with active or convalescent COVID-19. CDR3 protein: CASSYARVGNYGYTF. The CDR3 nucleotides read TGTGCCAGCAGTTATGCCCGTGTCGGGAACTATGGCTACACCTTC.